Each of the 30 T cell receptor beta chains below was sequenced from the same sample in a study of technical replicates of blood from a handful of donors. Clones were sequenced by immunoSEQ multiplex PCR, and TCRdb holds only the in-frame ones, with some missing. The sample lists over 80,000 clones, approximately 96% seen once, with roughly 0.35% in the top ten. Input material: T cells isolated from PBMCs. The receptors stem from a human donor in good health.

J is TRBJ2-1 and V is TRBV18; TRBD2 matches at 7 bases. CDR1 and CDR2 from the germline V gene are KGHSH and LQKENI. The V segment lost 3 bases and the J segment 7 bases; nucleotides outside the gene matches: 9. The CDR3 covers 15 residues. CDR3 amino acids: CASSPVAGWGNEQFF. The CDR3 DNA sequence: TGTGCCAGCTCACCGGTAGCGGGTTGGGGTAATGAGCAGTTCTTC.

In DNA form, the CDR3 reads TGTGCTTGTTACAGGGCTGAAGCTTTCTTT. This sequence encodes CACYRAEAFF. The chain joins TRBV30 to TRBJ1-1; D possibly corresponds to TRBD1 (6 bases). CDR1 is GTSNPN and CDR2 is SVGIG in the germline V gene (reference sequence). The CDR3 length is 10 residues.

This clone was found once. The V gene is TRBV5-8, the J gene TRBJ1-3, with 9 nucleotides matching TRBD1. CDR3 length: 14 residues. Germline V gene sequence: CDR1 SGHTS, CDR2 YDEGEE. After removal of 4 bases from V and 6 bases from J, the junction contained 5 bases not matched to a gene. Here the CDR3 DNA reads TGTGCCAGCAGCCGGGACAGGGAAGTAAACACCATATATTTT. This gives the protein CASSRDREVNTIYF. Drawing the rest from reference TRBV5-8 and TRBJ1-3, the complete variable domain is EAGVTQSPTHLIKTRGQQATLRCSPISGHTSVYWYQQALGLGLQFLLWYDEGEERNRGNFPPRFSGRQFPNYSSELNVNALELEDSALYLCASSRDREVNTIYFGEGSWLTVV.

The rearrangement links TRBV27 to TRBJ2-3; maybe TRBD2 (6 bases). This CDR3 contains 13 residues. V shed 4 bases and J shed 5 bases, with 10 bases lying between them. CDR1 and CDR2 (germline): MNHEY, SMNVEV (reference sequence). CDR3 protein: CASSWKAGDTQYF. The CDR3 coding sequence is TGTGCCAGCAGTTGGAAAGCGGGAGATACGCAGTATTTT.

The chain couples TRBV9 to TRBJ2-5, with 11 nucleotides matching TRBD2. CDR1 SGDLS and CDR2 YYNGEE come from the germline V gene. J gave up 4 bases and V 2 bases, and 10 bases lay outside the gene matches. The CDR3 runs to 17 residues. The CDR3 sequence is CASSVLAGGPSLETQYF. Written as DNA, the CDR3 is TGTGCCAGCAGCGTTTTAGCGGGAGGGCCCTCTTTAGAGACCCAGTACTTC.

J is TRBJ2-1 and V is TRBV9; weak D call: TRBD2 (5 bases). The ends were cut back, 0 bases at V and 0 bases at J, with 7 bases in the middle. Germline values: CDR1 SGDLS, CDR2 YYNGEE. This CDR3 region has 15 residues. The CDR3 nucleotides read TGTGCCAGCAGCGTAGGTCTAGCCTCCTACAATGAGCAGTTCTTC. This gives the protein CASSVGLASYNEQFF.

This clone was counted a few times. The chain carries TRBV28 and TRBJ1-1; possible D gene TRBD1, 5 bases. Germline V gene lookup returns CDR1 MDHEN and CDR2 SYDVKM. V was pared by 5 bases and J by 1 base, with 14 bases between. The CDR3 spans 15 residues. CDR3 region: CASSRSFRGNTEAFF. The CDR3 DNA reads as TGTGCCAGCAGTCGTAGTTTTAGGGGGAACACTGAAGCTTTCTTT.

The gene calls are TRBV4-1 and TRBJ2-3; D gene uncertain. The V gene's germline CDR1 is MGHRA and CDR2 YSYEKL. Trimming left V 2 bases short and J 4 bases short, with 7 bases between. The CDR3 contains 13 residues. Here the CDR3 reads CASSQNGADTQYF. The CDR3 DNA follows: TGCGCCAGCAGCCAAAACGGAGCAGATACGCAGTATTTT.

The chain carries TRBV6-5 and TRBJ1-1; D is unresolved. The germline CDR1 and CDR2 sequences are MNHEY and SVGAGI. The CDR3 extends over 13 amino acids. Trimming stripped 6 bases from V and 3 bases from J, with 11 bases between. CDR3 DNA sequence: TGTGCCAGCAGATTAACCCAGTACACTGAAGCTTTCTTT. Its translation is CASRLTQYTEAFF.

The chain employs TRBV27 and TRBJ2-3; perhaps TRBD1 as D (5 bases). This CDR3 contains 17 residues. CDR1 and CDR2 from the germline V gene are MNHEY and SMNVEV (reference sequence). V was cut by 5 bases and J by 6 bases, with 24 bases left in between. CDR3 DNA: TGTGCCAGCAGTCCTTCACCCGATGGGGCTCAAAGGGATACGCAGTATTTT. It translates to CASSPSPDGAQRDTQYF.

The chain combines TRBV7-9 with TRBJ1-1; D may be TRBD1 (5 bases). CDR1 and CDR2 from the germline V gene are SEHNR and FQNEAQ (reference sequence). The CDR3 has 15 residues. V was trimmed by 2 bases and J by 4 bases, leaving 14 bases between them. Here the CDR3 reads CASSLSRGLVTEAFF. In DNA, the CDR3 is TGTGCCAGCAGCTTATCTCGGGGGTTAGTCACTGAAGCTTTCTTT. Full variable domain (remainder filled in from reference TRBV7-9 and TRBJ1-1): DTGVSQNPRHKITKRGQNVTFRCDPISEHNRLYWYRQTLGQGPEFLTYFQNEAQLEKSRLLSDRFSAERPKGSFSTLEIQRTEQGDSAMYLCASSLSRGLVTEAFFGQGTRLTVV.

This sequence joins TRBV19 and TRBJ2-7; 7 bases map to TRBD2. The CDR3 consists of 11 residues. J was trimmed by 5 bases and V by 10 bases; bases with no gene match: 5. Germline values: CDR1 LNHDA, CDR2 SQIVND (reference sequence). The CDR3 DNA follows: TGTGCCACGGGAGGCGTTAACGAGCAGTACTTC. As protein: CATGGVNEQYF.

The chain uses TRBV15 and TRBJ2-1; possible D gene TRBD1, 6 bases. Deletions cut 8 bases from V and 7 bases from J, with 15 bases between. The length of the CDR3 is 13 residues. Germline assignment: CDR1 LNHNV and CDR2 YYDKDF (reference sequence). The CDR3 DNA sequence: TGTGCCACCCGGCAGGGGAGTATGAATGAGCAGTTCTTC. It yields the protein CATRQGSMNEQFF.

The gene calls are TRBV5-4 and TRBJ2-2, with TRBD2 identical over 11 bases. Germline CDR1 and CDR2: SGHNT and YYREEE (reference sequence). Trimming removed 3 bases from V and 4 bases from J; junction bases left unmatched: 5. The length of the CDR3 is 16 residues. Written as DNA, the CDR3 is TGTGCCAGCAGCTCCCCTCTAGCGGGAGGCACCGGGGAGCTGTTTTTT. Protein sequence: CASSSPLAGGTGELFF. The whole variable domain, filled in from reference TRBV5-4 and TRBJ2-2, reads ETGVTQSPTHLIKTRGQQVTLRCSSQSGHNTVSWYQQALGQGPQFIFQYYREEENGRGNFPPRFSGLQFPNYSSELNVNALELDDSALYLCASSSPLAGGTGELFFGEGSRLTVL.

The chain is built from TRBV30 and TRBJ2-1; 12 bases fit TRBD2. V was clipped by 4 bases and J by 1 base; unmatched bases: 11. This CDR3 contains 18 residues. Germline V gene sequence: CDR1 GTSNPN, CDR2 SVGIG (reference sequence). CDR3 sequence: CAWTNSGLAGGSYNEQFF. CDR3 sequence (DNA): TGTGCCTGGACCAACTCGGGACTAGCGGGCGGGTCCTACAATGAGCAGTTCTTC.

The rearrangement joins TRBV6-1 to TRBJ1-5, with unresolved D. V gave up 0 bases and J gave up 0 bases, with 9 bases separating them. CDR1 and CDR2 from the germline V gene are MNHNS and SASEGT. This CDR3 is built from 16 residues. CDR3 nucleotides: TGTGCCAGCAGTGAAGCAGGCGGGTTTAGCAATCAGCCCCAGCATTTT. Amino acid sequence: CASSEAGGFSNQPQHF.

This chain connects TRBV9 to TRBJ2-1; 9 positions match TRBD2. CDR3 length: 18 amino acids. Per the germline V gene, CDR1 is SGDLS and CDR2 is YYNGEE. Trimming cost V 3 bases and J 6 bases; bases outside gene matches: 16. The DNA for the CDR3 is TGTGCCAGCAGCGGACAGGGATGGCGGGAGGGCCAGGGCAATGAGCAGTTCTTC. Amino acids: CASSGQGWREGQGNEQFF.

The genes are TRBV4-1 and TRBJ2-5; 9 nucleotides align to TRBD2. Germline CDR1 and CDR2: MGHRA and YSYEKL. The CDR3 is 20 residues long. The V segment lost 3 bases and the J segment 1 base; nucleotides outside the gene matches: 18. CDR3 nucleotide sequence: TGCGCCAGCAGCCACCCGAGGGTATATTCGGCGGGAGGGCCCCAAGAGACCCAGTACTTC. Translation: CASSHPRVYSAGGPQETQYF.

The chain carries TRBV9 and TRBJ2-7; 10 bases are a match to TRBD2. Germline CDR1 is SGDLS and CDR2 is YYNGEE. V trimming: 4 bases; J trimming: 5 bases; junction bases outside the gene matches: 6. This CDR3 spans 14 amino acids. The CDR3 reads CASSPGTSVHEQYF. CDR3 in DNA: TGTGCCAGCAGCCCCGGGACTAGCGTCCACGAGCAGTACTTC.

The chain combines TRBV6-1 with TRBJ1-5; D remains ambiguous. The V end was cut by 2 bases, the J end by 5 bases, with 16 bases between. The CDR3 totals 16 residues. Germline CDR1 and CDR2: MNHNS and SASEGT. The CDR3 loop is CASSEFSRDIYQPQHF. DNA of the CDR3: TGTGCCAGCAGTGAATTTTCCCGGGATATCTATCAGCCCCAGCATTTT.

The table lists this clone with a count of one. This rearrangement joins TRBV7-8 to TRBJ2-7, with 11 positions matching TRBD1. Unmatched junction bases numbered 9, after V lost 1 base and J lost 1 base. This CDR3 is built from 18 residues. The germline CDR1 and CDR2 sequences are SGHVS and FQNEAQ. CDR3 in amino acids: CASSLGSLDRGPSYEQYF. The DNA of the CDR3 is TGTGCCAGCAGCTTAGGGTCTCTGGACAGGGGGCCGTCCTACGAGCAGTACTTC.

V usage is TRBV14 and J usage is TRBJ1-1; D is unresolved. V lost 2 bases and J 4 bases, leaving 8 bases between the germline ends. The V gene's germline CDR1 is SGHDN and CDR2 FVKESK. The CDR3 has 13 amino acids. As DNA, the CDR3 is TGTGCCAGCAGCCAAACGGGTTTCACTGAAGCTTTCTTT. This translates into CASSQTGFTEAFF. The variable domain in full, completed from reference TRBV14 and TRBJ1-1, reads EAGVTQFPSHSVIEKGQTVTLRCDPISGHDNLYWYRRVMGKEIKFLLHFVKESKQDESGMPNNRFLAERTGGTYSTLKVQPAELEDSGVYFCASSQTGFTEAFFGQGTRLTVV.

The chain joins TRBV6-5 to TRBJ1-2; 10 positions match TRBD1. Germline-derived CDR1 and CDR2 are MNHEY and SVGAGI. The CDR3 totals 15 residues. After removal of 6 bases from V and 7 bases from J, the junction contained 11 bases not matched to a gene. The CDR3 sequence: CASRPTPGTGVGYTF. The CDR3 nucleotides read TGTGCCAGCAGACCAACTCCGGGGACAGGGGTTGGCTACACCTTC.

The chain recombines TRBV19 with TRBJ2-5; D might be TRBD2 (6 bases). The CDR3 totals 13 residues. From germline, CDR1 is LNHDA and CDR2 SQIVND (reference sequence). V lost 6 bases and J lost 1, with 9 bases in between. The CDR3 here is CASRAEGQETQYF. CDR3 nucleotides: TGTGCCAGTAGGGCGGAGGGCCAAGAGACCCAGTACTTC.

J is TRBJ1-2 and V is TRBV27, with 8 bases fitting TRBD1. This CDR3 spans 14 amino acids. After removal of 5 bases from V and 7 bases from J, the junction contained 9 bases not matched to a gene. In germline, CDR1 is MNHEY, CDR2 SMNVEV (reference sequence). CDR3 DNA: TGTGCCAGCAGTGCACAGGGGGAGTATGGTGGCTACACCTTC. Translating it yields CASSAQGEYGGYTF.

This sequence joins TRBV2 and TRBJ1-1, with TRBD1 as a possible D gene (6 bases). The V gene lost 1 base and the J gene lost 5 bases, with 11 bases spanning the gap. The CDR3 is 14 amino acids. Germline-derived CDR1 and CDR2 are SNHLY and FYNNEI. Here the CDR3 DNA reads TGTGCCAGCAGTGAAGTCAGGGGAAGTACTGAAGCTTTCTTT. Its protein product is CASSEVRGSTEAFF. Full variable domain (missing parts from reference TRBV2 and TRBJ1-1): EPEVTQTPSHQVTQMGQEVILRCVPISNHLYFYWYRQILGQKVEFLVSFYNNEISEKSEIFDDQFSVERPDGSNFTLKIRSTKLEDSAMYFCASSEVRGSTEAFFGQGTRLTVV.

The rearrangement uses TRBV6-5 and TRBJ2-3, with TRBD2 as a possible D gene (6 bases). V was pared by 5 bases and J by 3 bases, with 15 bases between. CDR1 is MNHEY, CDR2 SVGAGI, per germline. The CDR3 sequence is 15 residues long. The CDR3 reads CASSRRASLTDTQYF. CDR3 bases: TGTGCCAGCAGTAGGAGGGCCAGTTTAACAGATACGCAGTATTTT.

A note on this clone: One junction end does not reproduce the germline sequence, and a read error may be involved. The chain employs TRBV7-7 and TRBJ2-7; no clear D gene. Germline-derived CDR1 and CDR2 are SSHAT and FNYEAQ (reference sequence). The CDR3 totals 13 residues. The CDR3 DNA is TGTGCTAGCAGCTTATACCTAGGTTACGAGCAGTACTTC. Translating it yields CASSLYLGYEQYF.

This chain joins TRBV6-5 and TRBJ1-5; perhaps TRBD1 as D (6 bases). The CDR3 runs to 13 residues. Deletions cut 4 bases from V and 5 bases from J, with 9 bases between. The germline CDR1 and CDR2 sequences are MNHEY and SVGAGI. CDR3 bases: TGTGCCAGCAGTTCCTACAGGGATCAGCCCCAGCATTTT. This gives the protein CASSSYRDQPQHF.

The CDR3 region is CASSLNPFNSIFYSGANVLTF. The CDR3 DNA reads as TGTGCCAGCAGCTTAAATCCCTTTAACAGCATCTTTTACTCTGGGGCCAACGTCCTGACTTTC. The chain combines TRBV7-3 with TRBJ2-6; no reliable D call. Germline V gene sequence: CDR1 SGHTA, CDR2 FQGTGA. V gave up 1 base and J gave up 0 bases, with 22 bases separating them. The CDR3 loop spans 21 amino acids.